Presented here are 19 T cell receptor beta chains from one specimen sequenced in a study of OX40 agonist ivuxolimab in advanced cancers. Sequenced by immunoSEQ multiplex PCR; TCRdb stores in-frame clones only, minus some. The data contain about 31,000 clones, around nine tenths of them singletons. The source material was CD4+ or CD8+ T cells sorted from blood, sampled in a trial of the OX40 agonist ivuxolimab. All receptors derive from an adult with an advanced solid tumor such as melanoma, head and neck, liver or kidney cancer.

The chain has TRBV27 and TRBJ2-7, with TRBD1 identical over 10 bases. After removal of 1 base from V and 6 bases from J, the junction contained 9 bases not matched to a gene. CDR1 MNHEY and CDR2 SMNVEV come from the germline V gene (reference sequence). This CDR3 has 16 residues. DNA of the CDR3: TGTGCCAGCAGTTTATACCCCGGGACAGGGGACACCGAGCAGTACTTC. This gives the protein CASSLYPGTGDTEQYF.

The DNA of the CDR3 is TGTGCCAGCAGCTTATCGACGACTACCGGGGAGACCCAGTACTTC. Its translation is CASSLSTTTGETQYF. This rearrangement joins TRBV7-3 to TRBJ2-5, with D possibly matching TRBD2 (5 bases). The ends were cut back, 2 bases at V and 5 bases at J, with 15 bases in the middle. Germline lookup yields CDR1 SGHTA and CDR2 FQGTGA. This CDR3 is built from 15 residues.

V and J are TRBV6-1 and TRBJ2-3; D call uncertain. Trimming pared 1 base from V and 1 base from J, leaving 9 bases between. The CDR3 length is 15 residues. From germline, CDR1 is MNHNS and CDR2 SASEGT. Written as DNA, the CDR3 is TGTGCCAGCAGTGAAGTTTTCCAGCGCACAGATACGCAGTATTTT. This encodes CASSEVFQRTDTQYF.

The rearrangement uses TRBV2 and TRBJ2-1; D possibly matches TRBD1 or TRBD2 (6 bases each). Per the germline V gene, CDR1 is SNHLY and CDR2 is FYNNEI. The germline V and J ends were trimmed by 8 bases and 10 bases, with 12 bases remaining between them. The CDR3 length is 11 residues. DNA of the CDR3: TGTGCCAGCCTCGGGGGCGGGGAGCAGTTCTTC. This codes for CASLGGGEQFF.

V gene TRBV4-3 combines with J gene TRBJ2-7, with 7 nucleotides matching TRBD2. Germline loops: CDR1 LGHNA, CDR2 YSLEER. This CDR3 has 13 amino acids. With 4 bases clipped from V and 2 bases from J, the junction kept 2 bases outside the gene matches. CDR3 DNA sequence: TGCGCCAGCAGCCCCGGGACTACCTACGAGCAGTACTTC. Translation: CASSPGTTYEQYF.

In DNA form, the CDR3 reads TGTGCCAGCAGTTCCTTAATAGGGTTTACCAATGAGCAGTTCTTC. It is translated as CASSSLIGFTNEQFF. The chain uses TRBV7-3 and TRBJ2-1; D is uncertain. The CDR3 runs 15 residues. Trimming removed 6 bases from V and 6 bases from J, with 18 bases in between. Looked up from germline, CDR1 is SGHTA and CDR2 is FQGTGA.

This clone was detected once. The chain combines TRBV5-1 with TRBJ2-7; D gene ambiguous. The CDR3 is made up of 12 amino acids. The V and J ends lost 0 bases and 1 base respectively, with 2 bases between them. Looked up from germline, CDR1 is SGHRS and CDR2 is YFSETQ. The CDR3 bases are TGCGCCAGCAGCTTGGTTTCCTACGAGCAGTACTTC. This gives the protein CASSLVSYEQYF. Looking up the rest from reference TRBV5-1 and TRBJ2-7 gives the full variable domain: KAGVTQTPRYLIKTRGQQVTLSCSPISGHRSVSWYQQTPGQGLQFLFEYFSETQRNKGNFPGRFSGRQFSNSRSEMNVSTLELGDSALYLCASSLVSYEQYFGPGTRLTVT.

The chain uses TRBV27 and TRBJ2-7; the D gene is possibly TRBD2 (6 bases). Germline V gene lookup returns CDR1 MNHEY and CDR2 SMNVEV (reference sequence). This CDR3 has 13 residues. The V end lost 4 bases, the J end lost 6 bases, and 13 bases lay between the germline ends. CDR3 nucleotides: TGTGCCAGCAGTTCCCTAGCGTTTGGCGAGCAGTACTTC. This gives the protein CASSSLAFGEQYF.

The gene calls are TRBV27 and TRBJ2-7; TRBD1 agrees at 8 bases. J gave up 5 bases and V 5 bases, and 8 bases lay outside the gene matches. The CDR3 is made up of 14 amino acids. Per germline, CDR1 MNHEY and CDR2 SMNVEV (reference sequence). The CDR3 DNA reads TGTGCCAGCAGTGAAAGACAGGGGAGTGACGAGCAGTACTTC. It translates to CASSERQGSDEQYF.

The CDR3 region has the DNA TGTGCCAGCAGCCTCGGACAGGGAGGAAACTACGAGCAGTACTTC. Translating gives CASSLGQGGNYEQYF. V and J are TRBV6-5 and TRBJ2-5; 8 bases line up with TRBD1. The end of the DNA is better explained by TRBJ2-7, so the J call may be wrong. The CDR3 is 15 residues long. CDR1 MNHEY and CDR2 SVGAGI come from the germline V gene.

J is TRBJ1-5 and V is TRBV27, with 7 bases matching TRBD1. The V gene's germline CDR1 is MNHEY and CDR2 SMNVEV (reference sequence). Trimming cost V 5 bases and J 6 bases; bases outside gene matches: 7. This CDR3 is built from 14 residues. The CDR3 region is CASSPDRVAQPQHF. In DNA form, the CDR3 reads TGTGCCAGCAGTCCCGACAGGGTGGCTCAGCCCCAGCATTTT.

The chain joins TRBV5-5 to TRBJ2-7, with D possibly matching TRBD2 (6 bases). The CDR3 totals 14 residues. Germline V lookup: CDR1 SGHKS, CDR2 YYEKEE (reference sequence). The ends were cut back, 4 bases at V and 2 bases at J, with 13 bases in the middle. CDR3 sequence (DNA): TGTGCCAGCAGCCCTACAGGAGGGACCTACGAGCAGTACTTC. It translates to CASSPTGGTYEQYF.

This clone is a singleton in its sample. J is TRBJ2-1 and V is TRBV11-2; D is uncertain. This CDR3 spans 15 amino acids. Trimming took off 0 bases at V and 7 bases at J, with 13 bases between the two ends. Per germline, CDR1 SGHAT and CDR2 FQNNGV. This CDR3 reads CASSLEGTVGNEQFF. The CDR3 DNA reads as TGTGCCAGCAGCTTAGAGGGTACGGTCGGGAATGAGCAGTTCTTC.

The rearrangement uses TRBV5-1 and TRBJ2-7, with TRBD1 identical over 9 bases. Trimming cost V 7 bases and J 4 bases; bases outside gene matches: 12. The CDR3 is made up of 15 amino acids. CDR1 and CDR2 (germline): SGHRS, YFSETQ. The CDR3 spells CASAHSGTGLYEQYF. DNA for the CDR3: TGCGCCAGCGCCCACTCCGGGACAGGGTTATACGAGCAGTACTTC.

The chain employs TRBV7-9 and TRBJ2-7, with D possibly matching TRBD2 (6 bases). This CDR3 spans 15 amino acids. The germline V gene encodes CDR1 SEHNR and CDR2 FQNEAQ (reference sequence). With 3 bases removed from V and 0 bases from J, the gap between germline ends came to 12 bases. CDR3: CASSLGGVLSYEQYF. The CDR3 nucleotides read TGTGCCAGCAGCTTGGGCGGGGTACTCTCCTACGAGCAGTACTTC.

V and J are TRBV7-2 and TRBJ1-1, with D possibly TRBD1 on 6 matching bases. The V gene lost 4 bases and the J gene lost 5 bases, with 14 bases spanning the gap. Per the germline V gene, CDR1 is SGHTA and CDR2 is FQGNSA. There are 14 residues in the CDR3. Here the CDR3 DNA reads TGTGCCAGCAGCTCAGGGGTCGAGGGGACTGAAGCTTTCTTT. It is translated as CASSSGVEGTEAFF. Full variable domain (remainder filled in from reference TRBV7-2 and TRBJ1-1): GAGVSQSPSNKVTEKGKDVELRCDPISGHTALYWYRQSLGQGLEFLIYFQGNSAPDKSGLPSDRFSAERTGGSVSTLTIQRTQQEDSAVYLCASSSGVEGTEAFFGQGTRLTVV.

The chain joins TRBV30 to TRBJ2-5, with D perhaps matching TRBD1 or TRBD2 (6 bases each). Trimming pared 1 base from V and 5 bases from J, leaving 17 bases between. Germline V gene sequence: CDR1 GTSNPN, CDR2 SVGIG (reference sequence). This CDR3 region has 15 residues. CDR3 sequence reads: CAWSDREAVWETQYF. The CDR3 DNA reads TGTGCCTGGAGTGACAGGGAGGCAGTGTGGGAGACCCAGTACTTC.

The chain uses TRBV20-1 and TRBJ2-5; either TRBD1 or TRBD2 may supply D (5 bases each). Per the germline V gene, CDR1 is DFQATT and CDR2 is SNEGSKA (reference sequence). CDR3 length equals 11 residues. The CDR3 DNA sequence: TGCGGGGATTGGGGGCAAGAGACCCAGTACTTC. Its protein product is CGDWGQETQYF.

This chain links TRBV4-3 with TRBJ2-1, with 7 nucleotides matching TRBD2. The CDR3 has 14 amino acids. The V gene's germline CDR1 is LGHNA and CDR2 YSLEER. The V segment lost 5 bases and the J segment 6 bases; nucleotides outside the gene matches: 7. CDR3 sequence: CASSRTLAVNEQFF. DNA for the CDR3: TGCGCCAGCAGCAGAACCCTAGCGGTCAATGAGCAGTTCTTC.